This T cell receptor (beta chain) was profiled in a study of CD8 T cells in ankylosing spondylitis. Study findings and constraints: From matched ankylosing spondylitis synovial fluid, disease-linked clones were reportedly recovered at significantly enriched levels. Earlier literature documents some of the motif variants in reactive arthritis synovial fluid and blood.

The authors made TCR beta libraries by quantitative 5'-RACE with molecular barcodes. TCRdb recomputed calls from the 5' RACE reads with MiXCR, one row per CDR3 protein. The sample lists 85,000 to 90,000 distinct CDR3 sequences; around 26% were seen once. In this sample, this clonotype turned up a few times. Its target is not known. This CDR3 has 13 residues. V was shortened by 6 bases and J by 2 bases, with 7 bases between the two germline ends. The chain has TRBV12-3 or TRBV12-4 and TRBJ2-2; D remains unclear. The receptor was derived from a male donor with ankylosing spondylitis or in good health (not recorded which). Source material: blood, either unsorted or a sorted T cell fraction (not recorded which). The chain's CDR3 is CASRNKNTGELFF. CDR3 DNA: TGTGCCAGCAGGAATAAAAACACCGGGGAGCTGTTTTTT.